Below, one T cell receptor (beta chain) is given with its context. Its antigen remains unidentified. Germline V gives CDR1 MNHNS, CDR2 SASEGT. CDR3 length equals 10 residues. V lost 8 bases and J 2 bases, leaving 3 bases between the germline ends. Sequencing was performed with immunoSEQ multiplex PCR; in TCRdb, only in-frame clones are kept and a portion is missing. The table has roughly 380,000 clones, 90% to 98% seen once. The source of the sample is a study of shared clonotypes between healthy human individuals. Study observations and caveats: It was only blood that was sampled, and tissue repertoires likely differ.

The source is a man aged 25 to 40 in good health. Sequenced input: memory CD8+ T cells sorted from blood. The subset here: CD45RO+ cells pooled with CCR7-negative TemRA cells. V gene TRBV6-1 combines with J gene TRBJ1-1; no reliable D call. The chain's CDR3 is CASGNTEAFF. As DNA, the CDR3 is TGTGCCAGCGGCAACACTGAAGCTTTCTTT.